This TCR beta chain was documented in a study of CD4 T cells in relation to SARS-CoV-2 and coronaviruses (dated by TCRdb to the early 2020s). For the wider study: In the ViraFEST assay, PBMCs were grown with antigen for around nine days, and TCR beta CDR3s were then sequenced to identify antigen-specific clonal expansions. Using patient-derived lymphoblastoid cell lines, the shared crossreactive spike epitopes were mapped to their HLA restriction. At the level of individual TCR clonotypes, the study evaluated whether memory CD4+ T cells crossreact between the spike proteins of SARS-CoV-2 and those of common cold coronaviruses. The negative reference condition was either a culture with an HIV-1 Nef peptide pool or a culture with no peptide. A different, Illumina-based TCR-beta assay was used to sequence expansion assays from other donors in the study. The Adaptive Biotechnologies TCR-sequencing kit was used to sequence samples from a few pre-COVID donors and the naive versus memory experiments, whereas other data were Illumina-based. General findings and caveats noted by the study authors: No donor contributed both pre-pandemic and post-infection samples, which limited tracing the source of pre-existing responses. In roughly two thirds of donors, memory CD4+ clonotypes turned up that crossrecognized SARS-CoV-2 and at least one common cold coronavirus spike. Crossreactivity analysis centred on spike protein, so crossreactivity against other viral proteins was not assessed. The study was limited by small numbers of patients and tested TCRs. Compared with monoreactive clones, crossreactive clones had significantly weaker SARS-CoV-2-driven expansion, a result consistent with antigenic imprinting.

Library prep was done by the immunoSEQ multiplex PCR assay. Under the source paper's analysis protocol: During preprocessing, nonproductive sequences were removed, as were CDR3s that did not start with C, did not end with F or W, or were shorter than 7 amino acids. Antigen-specific clonotypes were called with the MANAFEST web app on the basis of expansion relative to the reference and to other culture wells. To be counted as positive, a clone had to show significant expansion compared with the reference culture, at an FDR below 0.05, in 2 of 3 replicate wells. For a clone to be considered positive, significant expansion relative to all other tandem wells and an odds ratio above 5 were also required. CDR3 homology was measured as pairwise Levenshtein distance, computed with the stringdist R package after trimming three terminal residues from each end. Entries here come from immuneACCESS through TCRdb and include only in-frame sequences with V and J called. Some clones fail to appear in such tables; in the studies checked, an unresolved V gene covers under half of the shortfall, and the cause of the remainder is unknown. The DNA was the basis for D and trimming; V, J and clone size are from that table. In all, the sample holds more than 15,000 clones, and roughly 80% of those were seen once. The leading ten clones occupy roughly a third of the sample.

CD4+ T cells from unexposed donors were collected before the COVID-19 pandemic (2011-2018). The EasySep CD4+ T cell isolation kit was used to isolate CD4+ T cells once the cultures had run for more than 8 days. As cell number allowed, CD4+ T cells from unexposed donors were tested for reactivity to SARS-CoV-2 S and N and to four common cold coronavirus spike pools. Each well held 1.5 million to 2.5 million PBMCs cultured in IMDM containing around 4.9% human AB serum and roughly 9.3 IU/ml IL-2. Half of the culture medium was replaced with fresh IL-2-containing medium on days 3 and 7. In general, every peptide culture condition was set up in three replicate wells. Leukapheresis product for the unexposed donors was purchased commercially. Ficoll-Paque PLUS gradient centrifugation was used to isolate PBMCs from either whole blood or leukapheresis product. PBMCs were either cryopreserved at -140 degrees C or used fresh in the expansion assay. The QIAamp Micro DNA Kit was used to extract genomic DNA from the CD4+ T cells.

CDR1 MNHEY and CDR2 SVGAGI are derived from the germline V gene. The CDR3 spans 15 residues, from the cysteine through the phenylalanine. Kept here is only the CDR3 DNA, which spans 45 bases and is read in frame from base 1. The germline V and J ends show losses of 6 bases and 0 bases respectively, and no gene match explains 5 bases of the junction. This clone was recorded a few times. No cognate antigen has been identified for it. No quality values exist for individual bases; no much larger clone is one base distant. The sequence joins TRBV6-5 to TRBJ2-7, and TRBD1 matches 10 of the central bases. The sequence was obtained from a human donor in good health. Sequenced material: CD4+ T cells from PBMCs, cultured in vitro. The sequenced DNA: TGTGCCAGCAGGCCCGGGACAGGGGTCTCCTACGAGCAGTACTTC. Its protein is CASRPGTGVSYEQYF.